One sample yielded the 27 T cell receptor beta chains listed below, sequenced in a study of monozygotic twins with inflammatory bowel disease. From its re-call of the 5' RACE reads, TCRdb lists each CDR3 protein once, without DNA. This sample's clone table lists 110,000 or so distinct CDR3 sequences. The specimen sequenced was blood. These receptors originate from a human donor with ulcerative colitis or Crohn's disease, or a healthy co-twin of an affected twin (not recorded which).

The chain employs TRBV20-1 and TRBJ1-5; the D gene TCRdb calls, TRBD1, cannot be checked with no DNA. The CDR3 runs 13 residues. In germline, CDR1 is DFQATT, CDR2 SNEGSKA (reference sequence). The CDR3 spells CSARVGGNQPQHF.

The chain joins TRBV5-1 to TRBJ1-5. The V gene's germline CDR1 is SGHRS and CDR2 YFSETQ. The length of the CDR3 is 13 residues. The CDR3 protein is CASSIQVDQPQHF.

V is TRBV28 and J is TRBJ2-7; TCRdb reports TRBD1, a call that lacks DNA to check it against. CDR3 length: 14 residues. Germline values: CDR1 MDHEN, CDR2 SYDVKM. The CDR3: CASSPLGTVDEQYF.

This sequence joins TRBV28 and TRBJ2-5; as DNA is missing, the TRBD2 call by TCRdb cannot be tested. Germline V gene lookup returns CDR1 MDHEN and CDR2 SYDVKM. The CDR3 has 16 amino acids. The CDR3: CASVGLAGGPGETQYF.

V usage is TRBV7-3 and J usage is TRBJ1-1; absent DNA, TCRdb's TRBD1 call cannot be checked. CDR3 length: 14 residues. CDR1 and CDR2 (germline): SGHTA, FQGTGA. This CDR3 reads CASSLSFRDTEAFF.

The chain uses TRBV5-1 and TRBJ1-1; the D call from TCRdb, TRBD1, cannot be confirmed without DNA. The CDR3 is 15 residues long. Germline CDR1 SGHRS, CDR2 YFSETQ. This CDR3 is CASSLGGVAGTEAFF. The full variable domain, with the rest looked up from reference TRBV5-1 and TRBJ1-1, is KAGVTQTPRYLIKTRGQQVTLSCSPISGHRSVSWYQQTPGQGLQFLFEYFSETQRNKGNFPGRFSGRQFSNSRSEMNVSTLELGDSALYLCASSLGGVAGTEAFFGQGTRLTVV.

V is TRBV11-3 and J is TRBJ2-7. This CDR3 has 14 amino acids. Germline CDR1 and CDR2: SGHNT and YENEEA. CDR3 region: CASSLWDQPYEQYF. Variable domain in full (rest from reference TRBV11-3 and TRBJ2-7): EAGVVQSPRYKIIEKKQPVAFWCNPISGHNTLYWYLQNLGQGPELLIRYENEEAVDDSQLPKDRFSAERLKGVDSTLKIQPAELGDSAVYLCASSLWDQPYEQYFGPGTRLTVT.

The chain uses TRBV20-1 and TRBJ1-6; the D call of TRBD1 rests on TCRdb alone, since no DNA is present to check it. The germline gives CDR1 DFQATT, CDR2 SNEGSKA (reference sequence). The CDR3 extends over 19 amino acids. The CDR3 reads CSAYLRRGEGWFLDSPLHF.

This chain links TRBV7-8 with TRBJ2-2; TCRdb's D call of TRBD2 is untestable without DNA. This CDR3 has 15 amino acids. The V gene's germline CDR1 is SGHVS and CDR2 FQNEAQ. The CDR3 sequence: CASSLSSGGSGELFF.

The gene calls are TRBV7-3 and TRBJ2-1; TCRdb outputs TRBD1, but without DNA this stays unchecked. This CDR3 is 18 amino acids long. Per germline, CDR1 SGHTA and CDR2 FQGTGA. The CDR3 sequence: CASSKRDSAGGFYNEQFF.

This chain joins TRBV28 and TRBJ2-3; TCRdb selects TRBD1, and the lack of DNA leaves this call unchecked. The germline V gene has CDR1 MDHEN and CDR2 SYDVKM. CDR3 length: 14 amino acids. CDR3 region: CASSLDRTSDTQYF. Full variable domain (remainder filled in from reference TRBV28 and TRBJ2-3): DVKVTQSSRYLVKRTGEKVFLECVQDMDHENMFWYRQDPGLGLRLIYFSYDVKMKEKGDIPEGYSVSREKKERFSLILESASTNQTSMYLCASSLDRTSDTQYFGPGTRLTVL.

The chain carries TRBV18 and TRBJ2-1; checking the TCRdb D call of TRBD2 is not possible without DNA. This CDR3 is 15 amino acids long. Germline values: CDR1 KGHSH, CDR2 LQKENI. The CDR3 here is CASSLLAGVYNEQFF.

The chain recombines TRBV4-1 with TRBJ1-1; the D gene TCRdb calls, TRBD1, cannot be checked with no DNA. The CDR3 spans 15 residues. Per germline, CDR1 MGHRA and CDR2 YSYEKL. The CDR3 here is CASSHTGQMNTEAFF.

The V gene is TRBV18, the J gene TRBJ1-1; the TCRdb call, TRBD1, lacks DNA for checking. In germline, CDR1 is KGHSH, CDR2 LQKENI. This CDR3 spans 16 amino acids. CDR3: CASSTYPGGSYTEAFF.

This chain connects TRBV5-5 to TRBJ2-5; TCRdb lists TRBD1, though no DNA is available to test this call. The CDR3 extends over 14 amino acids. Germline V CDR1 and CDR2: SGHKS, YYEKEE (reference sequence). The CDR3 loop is CASSSTGGPETQYF.

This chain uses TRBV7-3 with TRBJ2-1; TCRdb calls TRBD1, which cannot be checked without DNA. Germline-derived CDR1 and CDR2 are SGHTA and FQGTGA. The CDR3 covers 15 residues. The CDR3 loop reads CASSRQRSSYNEQFF.

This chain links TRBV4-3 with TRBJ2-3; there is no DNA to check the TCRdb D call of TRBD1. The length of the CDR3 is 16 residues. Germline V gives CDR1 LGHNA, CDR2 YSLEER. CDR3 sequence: CASSQTQGASTDTQYF.

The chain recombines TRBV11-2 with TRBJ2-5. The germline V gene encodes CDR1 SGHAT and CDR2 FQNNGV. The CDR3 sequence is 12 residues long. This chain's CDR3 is CASSAVGETQYF. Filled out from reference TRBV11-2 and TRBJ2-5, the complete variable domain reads EAGVAQSPRYKIIEKRQSVAFWCNPISGHATLYWYQQILGQGPKLLIQFQNNGVVDDSQLPKDRFSAERLKGVDSTLKIQPAKLEDSAVYLCASSAVGETQYFGPGTRLLVL.

CDR3 in amino acids: CASSQARGGELFF. The chain is built from TRBV3-1 and TRBJ2-2; as DNA is missing, the TRBD1 call by TCRdb cannot be tested. Germline V lookup: CDR1 LGHDT, CDR2 YNNKEL (reference sequence). The CDR3 runs 13 residues.

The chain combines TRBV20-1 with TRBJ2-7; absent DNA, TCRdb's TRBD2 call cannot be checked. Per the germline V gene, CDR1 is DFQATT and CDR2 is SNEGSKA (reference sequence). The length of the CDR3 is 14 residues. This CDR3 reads CSAPSSLSSYEQYF.

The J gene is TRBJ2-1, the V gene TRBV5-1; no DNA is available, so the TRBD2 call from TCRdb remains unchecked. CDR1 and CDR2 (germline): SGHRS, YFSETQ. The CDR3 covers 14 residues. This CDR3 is CASRGLAGGNEQFF.

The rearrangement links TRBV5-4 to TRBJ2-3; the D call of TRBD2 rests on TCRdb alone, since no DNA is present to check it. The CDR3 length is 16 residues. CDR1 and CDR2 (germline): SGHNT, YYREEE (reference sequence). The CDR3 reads CASSFGTSGRPDTQYF.

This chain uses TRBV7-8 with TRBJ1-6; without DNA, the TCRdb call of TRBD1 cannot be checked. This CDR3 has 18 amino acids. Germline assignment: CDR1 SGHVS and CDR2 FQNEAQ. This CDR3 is CASSLAVDRGVVNSPLHF.

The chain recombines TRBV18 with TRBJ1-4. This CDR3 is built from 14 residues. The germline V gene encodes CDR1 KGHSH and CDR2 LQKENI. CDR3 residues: CASSPRTENEKLFF.

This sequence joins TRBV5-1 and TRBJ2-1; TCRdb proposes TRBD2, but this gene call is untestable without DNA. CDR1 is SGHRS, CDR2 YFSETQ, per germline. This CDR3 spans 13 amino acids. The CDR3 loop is CASSQSTRSEQFF.

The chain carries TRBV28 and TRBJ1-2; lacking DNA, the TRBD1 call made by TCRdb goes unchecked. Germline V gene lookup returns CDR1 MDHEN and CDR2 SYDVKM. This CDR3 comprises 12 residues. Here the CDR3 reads CGTGDRGYGYTF.

CDR3 amino acids: CASSATYEQYF. The chain couples TRBV11-3 to TRBJ2-7. The CDR3 length is 11 residues. Germline assignment: CDR1 SGHNT and CDR2 YENEEA.